The rows below give T cell receptor beta chains drawn from one sample of a study of OX40 agonist ivuxolimab in advanced cancers. Sequenced by immunoSEQ multiplex PCR; TCRdb stores in-frame clones only, minus some. The sample consists of tens of thousands of clones, 91% of them appearing once. The material sequenced was CD4+ or CD8+ T cells sorted from blood, taken in a trial of the OX40 agonist ivuxolimab. The source of these receptors is an adult with an advanced solid tumor such as melanoma, head and neck, liver or kidney cancer. CDR3s leave out the opening cysteine and the closing phenylalanine or tryptophan.

TRBV28 14 ASSLRTSGRMREQY
TRBV11-2 15 ASSSPAGLAGLYEQF
TRBV6-5 14 ASSYSRGQAIHEQF
TRBV28 12 ASSWGGRVETQY
TRBV18 14 ASSPLLGTGPGELF
TRBV7-2 13 ASSLGPLRGETQY
TRBV6-1 12 AILVGQTFSEQY
TRBV27 13 ASSLVTQGSYEQY
TRBV5-5 11 ASSLLAADTQY
TRBV6-5 12 ASRTSGRVDEQF
TRBV5-4 14 ASSLAGTRLNTEAF
TRBV9 17 ASSVAVGTSGGTTGELF
TRBV6-1 12 ASSLWTGTDEQY
TRBV6-7 13 ASNPDRTSTDTQY
TRBV30 12 AWSGLLNTGELF
TRBV12-1 14 ASRLCRQGGTGELF
TRBV10-1 15 ASSGSRTGLAKNIQY
TRBV5-6 13 ASSLRRTTPDTQY
TRBV19 13 ASSPVDRLNEKLF
TRBV19 13 ASRLVAGPVYEQF
TRBV5-1 12 ASSLGGRGDEQF
TRBV19 14 ASSTPGQAPRRGYT
TRBV5-1 12 ASSPGLKADTQY
TRBV23-1 13 ASSHPTGNFYEQY
TRBV5-6 14 ASSLVPGEDGNEQF
TRBV2 14 ASRPNSGREWNEQF
TRBV5-4 12 ASSLVALADTQY
TRBV25-1 13 ASSAGQGSYNEQF
TRBV6-6 11 ASSRTPTYGYT
TRBV9 13 ASSVVGGSTDTQY
TRBV7-8 14 ASSLVGTSEPYEQY
TRBV28 18 ASSLFLSPWGEAGGNTIY
TRBV7-6 14 ASSLLPPSRTGGYT
TRBV9 11 ASSVGGWAEAF
TRBV25-1 13 ASSETRVTYNEQF